This T cell receptor (beta chain) is from a study of CD8 T cells in ankylosing spondylitis. A note on this clonotype: Antigen unknown.

Each CDR3 protein is one row after TCRdb ran MiXCR on the 5' RACE reads. In the table there are about 540,000 distinct CDR3 sequences, over 9.5% of which are singletons. The CDR3 is made up of 15 amino acids. The germline CDR1 and CDR2 sequences are DFQATT and SNEGSKA (reference sequence). With V trimmed by 0 bases and J by 4 bases, 5 bases remained unmatched. Study-wide findings and caveats: Some of the motif variants had earlier been found in reactive arthritis patients' fluid and blood. Within ankylosing spondylitis blood, a TCR beta motif made up of eight or nine highly homologous variants appeared to be characteristic.

The V call is TRBV20-1, the J call TRBJ1-4; 7 nucleotides match TRBD1. This TCR derives from a male donor with ankylosing spondylitis. Sequencing was done on a sample of blood, either unsorted or a sorted T cell fraction (not recorded which). The CDR3 sequence: CSARDWGTVNEKLFF. The CDR3 nucleotides are TGCAGTGCTAGAGATTGGGGGACAGTTAATGAAAAACTGTTTTTT.